Each of the 27 T cell receptor beta chains below was sequenced from the same sample in a study of beta chain features in type 1 diabetes. The whole isolated RNA underwent reverse transcription, so sequencing captured expressed TCRB transcripts. TCRdb keeps only in-frame clones here, not all; method: immunoSEQ multiplex PCR. The sample shows 450,000 or so clones, about an eighth of them seen only once. Sequenced: naive CD4+ T cells from blood. The receptors were sampled from a woman under 30 in good health.

This clone has a handful of counts. The V gene is TRBV6-4, the J gene TRBJ2-1; no definite D call. The V and J ends lost 6 bases and 7 bases respectively, with 13 bases between them. From germline, CDR1 is MRHNA and CDR2 SNTAGT. This CDR3 region has 13 residues. CDR3 DNA sequence: TGTGCCAGCAGGCACACGCCACAGAATGAGCAGTTCTTC. The encoded protein is CASRHTPQNEQFF.

This clone came up a few times. The chain carries TRBV10-3 and TRBJ2-1, with D perhaps assigned TRBD1 or TRBD2 (5 bases each). Trimming pared 9 bases from V and 1 base from J, leaving 10 bases between. In germline, CDR1 is ENHRY, CDR2 SYGVKD. This CDR3 has 13 amino acids. CDR3 sequence (DNA): TGTGCCATGGCCAGGGAGTCCTACAATGAGCAGTTCTTC. Translated, it gives CAMARESYNEQFF.

CDR3 sequence: CASSEPGQRTHEQFF. The CDR3, as DNA: TGTGCCAGCAGTGAACCGGGACAGAGGACCCATGAGCAGTTCTTC. V usage is TRBV25-1 and J usage is TRBJ2-1; the match to TRBD1 covers 7 bases. V shed 2 bases, J shed 8 bases, and the junction held 9 bases outside the gene matches. Germline values: CDR1 MGHDK, CDR2 SYGVNS. There are 15 residues in the CDR3. Full variable domain (missing parts from reference TRBV25-1 and TRBJ2-1): EADIYQTPRYLVIGTGKKITLECSQTMGHDKMYWYQQDPGMELHLIHYSYGVNSTEKGDLSSESTVSRIRTEHFPLTLESARPSHTSQYLCASSEPGQRTHEQFFGPGTRLTVL.

This clone has ten or more counts. This sequence joins TRBV30 and TRBJ2-7, with a tentative D call TRBD1 (6 bases). Germline lookup yields CDR1 GTSNPN and CDR2 SVGIG (reference sequence). The CDR3 length is 12 residues. V was shortened by 5 bases and J by 2 bases, with 10 bases between the two germline ends. Here the CDR3 reads CAWGQTAYEQYF. CDR3 nucleotides: TGTGCCTGGGGACAGACTGCCTACGAGCAGTACTTC.

The chain carries TRBV5-1 and TRBJ2-3, with 7 bases lining up with TRBD1. The CDR3 is 15 amino acids. Trimming at V came to 3 bases and at J to 4 bases, leaving 8 bases not matched to a gene. From germline, CDR1 is SGHRS and CDR2 YFSETQ. The CDR3, as DNA: TGCGCCAGCAGCTCGACAGGGTTTAACGCAGATACGCAGTATTTT. Its translation: CASSSTGFNADTQYF.

The rearrangement links TRBV7-2 to TRBJ2-1; D not certain. Trimming pared 4 bases from V and 1 base from J, leaving 8 bases between. CDR1 is SGHTA, CDR2 FQGNSA, per germline. CDR3 length equals 14 residues. CDR3: CASSSAASYNEQFF. DNA of the CDR3: TGTGCCAGCAGCTCCGCTGCATCCTACAATGAGCAGTTCTTC. The entire variable domain, with the rest obtained from reference TRBV7-2 and TRBJ2-1, is as follows: GAGVSQSPSNKVTEKGKDVELRCDPISGHTALYWYRQSLGQGLEFLIYFQGNSAPDKSGLPSDRFSAERTGGSVSTLTIQRTQQEDSAVYLCASSSAASYNEQFFGPGTRLTVL.

This clone was seen a few times. The chain recombines TRBV4-2 with TRBJ2-5; D is perhaps TRBD2 (5 bases). From germline, CDR1 is LGHNA and CDR2 YNFKEQ. This CDR3 has 14 residues. V was clipped by 1 base and J by 1 base, with 7 bases between them. CDR3 loop: CASSQGRSQETQYF. The CDR3 DNA reads TGTGCCAGCAGCCAAGGGAGGAGCCAAGAGACCCAGTACTTC.

The sample holds a few counts of this clone. The CDR3 loop reads CASSAPGLAGEGYNEQFF. The CDR3 DNA sequence: TGTGCCAGCAGCGCCCCGGGACTAGCGGGAGAAGGATACAATGAGCAGTTCTTC. This chain connects TRBV7-9 to TRBJ2-1; the match to TRBD2 covers 14 bases. The CDR3 is made up of 18 amino acids. Germline CDR1 reads SEHNR; CDR2 reads FQNEAQ (reference sequence). Unmatched junction bases numbered 10, after V lost 5 bases and J lost 4 bases.

The rearrangement uses TRBV2 and TRBJ2-1; D might be TRBD2 (6 bases). V lost 5 bases and J 0 bases, leaving 11 bases between the germline ends. Germline lookup yields CDR1 SNHLY and CDR2 FYNNEI. The CDR3 contains 15 residues. The DNA of the CDR3 is TGTGCCAGCAGTATGCTAGCGAGCTCCTACAATGAGCAGTTCTTC. Translated, it gives CASSMLASSYNEQFF.

This chain joins TRBV27 and TRBJ2-3; TRBD1 matches at 7 bases. Unmatched junction bases numbered 8, after V lost 6 bases and J lost 2 bases. Germline-derived CDR1 and CDR2 are MNHEY and SMNVEV (reference sequence). The CDR3 length is 15 residues. The CDR3 here is CASRPGTAVTDTQYF. CDR3 DNA sequence: TGTGCCAGCAGGCCCGGGACAGCAGTCACAGATACGCAGTATTTT.

This clone was seen only a few times. The chain carries TRBV7-9 and TRBJ2-5; D gene unclear. The V gene's germline CDR1 is SEHNR and CDR2 FQNEAQ (reference sequence). The V gene lost 1 base and the J gene lost 6 bases, with 9 bases spanning the gap. This CDR3 contains 13 residues. CDR3 residues: CASSLGEAKTQYF. The CDR3 DNA sequence: TGTGCCAGCAGCTTAGGGGAAGCGAAGACCCAGTACTTC.

This clone was seen only a few times. The rearrangement links TRBV5-1 to TRBJ2-5, with a weak D call TRBD1 (5 bases). There are 15 residues in the CDR3. Germline CDR1 SGHRS, CDR2 YFSETQ. V was cut by 0 bases and J by 2 bases, with 11 bases left in between. The CDR3 DNA is TGCGCCAGCAGCTTGGTCCCAGGGCTGCAAGAGACCCAGTACTTC. Translation: CASSLVPGLQETQYF.

The chain recombines TRBV7-9 with TRBJ2-7; D remains ambiguous. This CDR3 region has 10 residues. Trimming took off 5 bases at V and 9 bases at J, with 8 bases between the two ends. Germline CDR1 is SEHNR and CDR2 is FQNEAQ (reference sequence). CDR3 region: CASSGPRQYF. CDR3 in DNA: TGTGCCAGCAGCGGTCCGAGGCAGTACTTC. Complete variable domain (other parts from reference TRBV7-9 and TRBJ2-7): DTGVSQNPRHKITKRGQNVTFRCDPISEHNRLYWYRQTLGQGPEFLTYFQNEAQLEKSRLLSDRFSAERPKGSFSTLEIQRTEQGDSAMYLCASSGPRQYFGPGTRLTVT.

In its sample, this clone was seen many times. This sequence joins TRBV10-3 and TRBJ2-7, with D tentatively TRBD1 (6 bases). Trimming removed 9 bases at V and 5 bases at J, with 14 bases between. Germline values: CDR1 ENHRY, CDR2 SYGVKD. CDR3 length: 12 residues. The CDR3 region is CAMHDRSHEQYV. The DNA of the CDR3 is TGTGCCATGCATGACAGGAGCCACGAGCAGTACGTC.

V usage is TRBV2 and J usage is TRBJ1-6; 7 nucleotides match TRBD1. The CDR3 runs 13 residues. Germline CDR1 is SNHLY and CDR2 is FYNNEI. V dropped 7 bases and J dropped 8; count of bases not matched to a gene: 5. The DNA of the CDR3 is TGTGCCAGCACAGACAGGGTCTATTCACCCCTCCACTTT. As protein: CASTDRVYSPLHF.

This clone showed up just a few times. The chain joins TRBV28 to TRBJ1-5; 10 positions match TRBD1. The CDR3 sequence is 17 residues long. The germline V gene has CDR1 MDHEN and CDR2 SYDVKM. Germline trimming cut 3 bases from V and 7 bases from J; bases unmatched to any gene: 12. The CDR3 region has the DNA TGTGCCAGCAGTTTTATCGGGACAGGGGCCACCGGGCAGCCCCAGCATTTT. It codes for CASSFIGTGATGQPQHF.

The chain joins TRBV9 to TRBJ2-2; tentatively, D is TRBD1 or TRBD2 (6 bases each). The CDR3 sequence is 15 residues long. Germline assignment: CDR1 SGDLS and CDR2 YYNGEE. The V end was cut by 0 bases, the J end by 3 bases, with 9 bases between. The CDR3 region has the DNA TGTGCCAGCAGCGTAGTTGGGGGGCACACCGGGGAGCTGTTTTTT. Its protein product is CASSVVGGHTGELFF. Together with reference TRBV9 and TRBJ2-2, the CDR3 gives the full variable domain: DSGVTQTPKHLITATGQRVTLRCSPRSGDLSVYWYQQSLDQGLQFLIQYYNGEERAKGNILERFSAQQFPDLHSELNLSSLELGDSALYFCASSVVGGHTGELFFGEGSRLTVL.

This clone has at least ten counts. The chain links TRBV14 to TRBJ2-1; 7 bases agree with TRBD1. CDR1 SGHDN and CDR2 FVKESK come from the germline V gene. The length of the CDR3 is 13 residues. The junction had 9 bases not matched to a gene; V was cut back by 4 bases and J by 12 bases. Written as DNA, the CDR3 is TGTGCCAGCAGCCCAGAGAGGGGGCGGTGGCAGTTCTTC. Amino acids: CASSPERGRWQFF. Full variable domain (missing parts from reference TRBV14 and TRBJ2-1): EAGVTQFPSHSVIEKGQTVTLRCDPISGHDNLYWYRRVMGKEIKFLLHFVKESKQDESGMPNNRFLAERTGGTYSTLKVQPAELEDSGVYFCASSPERGRWQFFGPGTRLTVL.

This chain links TRBV5-4 with TRBJ2-2, with D unclear. Trimming pared 4 bases from V and 0 bases from J, leaving 13 bases between. Germline CDR1 reads SGHNT; CDR2 reads YYREEE (reference sequence). CDR3 size: 16 residues. The CDR3 region is CASSRATPPNTGELFF. The CDR3 nucleotides read TGTGCCAGCAGCCGTGCGACTCCCCCGAACACCGGGGAGCTGTTTTTT.

The genes are TRBV7-2 and TRBJ2-4; possibly TRBD2 for D (5 bases). Trimming removed 3 bases at V and 1 base at J, with 16 bases between. In germline, CDR1 is SGHTA, CDR2 FQGNSA. This CDR3 comprises 17 residues. CDR3 residues: CASSFQRVASAKNIQYF. The CDR3 nucleotides read TGTGCCAGCAGCTTCCAGAGGGTAGCCTCGGCCAAAAACATTCAGTACTTC.

This chain connects TRBV4-1 to TRBJ2-2, with no clear D. Germline V gives CDR1 MGHRA, CDR2 YSYEKL. V lost 1 base to trimming and J lost 1 base, with 7 bases between them. CDR3 length equals 15 residues. CDR3 sequence: CASSQVWQNTGELFF. DNA for the CDR3: TGCGCCAGCAGCCAAGTTTGGCAGAACACCGGGGAGCTGTTTTTT.

This clone was seen more than once but under ten times. The V gene is TRBV4-2, the J gene TRBJ2-3, with D tentatively TRBD2 (6 bases). The V and J ends lost 4 bases and 3 bases respectively, with 20 bases between them. In germline, CDR1 is LGHNA, CDR2 YNFKEQ. The CDR3 consists of 17 residues. CDR3 sequence: CASSLHISGAGTDTQYF. In DNA form, the CDR3 reads TGTGCCAGCAGCCTCCACATTAGCGGAGCCGGGACAGATACGCAGTATTTT.

The V gene is TRBV30, the J gene TRBJ2-4; perhaps TRBD1 as D (6 bases). Germline V gives CDR1 GTSNPN, CDR2 SVGIG (reference sequence). V lost 0 bases to trimming and J lost 0 bases, with 12 bases between them. The length of the CDR3 is 16 residues. CDR3 region: CAWSVGDRLAKNIQYF. CDR3 DNA: TGTGCCTGGAGTGTGGGAGACAGGCTAGCCAAAAACATTCAGTACTTC.

There are a few counts of this clone. The chain has TRBV4-3 and TRBJ2-4; no definite D call. The CDR3 covers 16 residues. V lost 1 base to trimming and J lost 0 bases, with 10 bases between them. Per the germline V gene, CDR1 is LGHNA and CDR2 is YSLEER. The CDR3 loop reads CASSQGNYLAKNIQYF. CDR3 DNA: TGCGCCAGCAGCCAAGGGAACTACCTAGCCAAAAACATTCAGTACTTC.

This clone was seen repeatedly, ten times or more. The CDR3 DNA reads as TGTGCCATCAGTGAGTCGATAAACCAAGAGACCCAGTACTTC. It translates to CAISESINQETQYF. This chain connects TRBV10-3 to TRBJ2-5; D uncertain. Germline CDR1 reads ENHRY; CDR2 reads SYGVKD. CDR3 length equals 14 residues. V dropped 0 bases and J dropped 0 bases, with 5 bases sitting between them.

The chain has TRBV9 and TRBJ1-1, with unresolved D. This CDR3 is built from 14 residues. Germline V gene lookup returns CDR1 SGDLS and CDR2 YYNGEE. The ends were cut back, 4 bases at V and 7 bases at J, with 17 bases in the middle. CDR3 DNA sequence: TGTGCCAGCAGCACTACAGCCGCGGAGGGTGAAGCTTTCTTT. It is translated as CASSTTAAEGEAFF.

This sequence joins TRBV11-2 and TRBJ2-1, with D maybe TRBD1 (6 bases). Trimming cost V 5 bases and J 6 bases, with 11 bases left between them. The CDR3 length is 13 residues. From germline, CDR1 is SGHAT and CDR2 FQNNGV. For the CDR3, the DNA is TGTGCCAGCAGCCTCACAGGGCTCAATGAGCAGTTCTTC. It specifies CASSLTGLNEQFF.